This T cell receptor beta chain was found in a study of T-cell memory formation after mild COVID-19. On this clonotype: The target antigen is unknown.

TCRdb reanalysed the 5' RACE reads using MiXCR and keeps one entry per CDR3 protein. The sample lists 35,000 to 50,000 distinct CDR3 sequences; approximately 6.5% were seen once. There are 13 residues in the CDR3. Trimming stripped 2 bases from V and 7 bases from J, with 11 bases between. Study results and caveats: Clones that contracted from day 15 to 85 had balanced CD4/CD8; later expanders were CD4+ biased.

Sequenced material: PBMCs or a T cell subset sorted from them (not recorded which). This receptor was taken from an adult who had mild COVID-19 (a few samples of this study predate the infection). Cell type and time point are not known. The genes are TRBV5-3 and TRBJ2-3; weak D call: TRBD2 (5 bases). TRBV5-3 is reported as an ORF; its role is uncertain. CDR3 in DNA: TGTGCCAGAAGCTTCACCCCCGGGAATACGCAGTATTTT. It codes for CARSFTPGNTQYF.